The 7 T cell receptor beta chains below all came from one sample that was sequenced in a study of T cell responses to AZD1222 COVID-19 vaccine. Produced via immunoSEQ multiplex PCR; TCRdb's table is partial and in-frame only. The data show about 170,000 clones, over 85% seen once. Sequencing was performed on peripheral blood, taken on day 0 of AZD1222 vaccination. The source is an adult in good health.

V is TRBV11-2 and J is TRBJ2-7; D ambiguous. The CDR3 is made up of 14 amino acids. Germline V gene lookup returns CDR1 SGHAT and CDR2 FQNNGV. Trimming removed 11 bases at V and 1 base at J, with 18 bases between. DNA of the CDR3: TGTGCCCCCCACCCCACAGAACGATCCTACGAGCAGTACTTC. This gives the protein CAPHPTERSYEQYF.

This chain uses TRBV24-1 with TRBJ2-1, with 8 bases matching TRBD2. J gave up 4 bases and V 2 bases, and 6 bases lay outside the gene matches. Germline V gene lookup returns CDR1 KGHDR and CDR2 SFDVKD. The CDR3 is made up of 16 amino acids. CDR3 amino acids: CATSDSGTRRYNEQFF. CDR3 nucleotide sequence: TGTGCCACCAGTGATTCCGGGACTAGAAGATACAATGAGCAGTTCTTC.

The rearrangement uses TRBV10-2 and TRBJ2-7; the match to TRBD2 covers 11 bases. Germline CDR1 reads WSHSY; CDR2 reads SAAADI. J was trimmed by 0 bases and V by 7 bases; bases with no gene match: 5. The CDR3 length is 15 residues. The CDR3 bases are TGCGCCAGCAAGGAGACTAGCGGGGTCTCCTACGAGCAGTACTTC. Translation: CASKETSGVSYEQYF.

V and J are TRBV25-1 and TRBJ1-2, with 7 bases fitting TRBD1. CDR1 and CDR2 (germline): MGHDK, SYGVNS. The CDR3 has 15 residues. V shed 1 base and J 9 bases; nucleotides not matched to a gene: 11. CDR3 sequence reads: CASSEWGATGDRYTF. In DNA, the CDR3 is TGTGCCAGCAGTGAATGGGGCGCTACAGGGGATCGCTACACCTTC.

The chain carries TRBV7-8 and TRBJ1-1; TRBD1 is a possible D gene (5 bases). Germline V lookup: CDR1 SGHVS, CDR2 FQNEAQ. The V end was cut by 1 base, the J end by 10 bases, with 13 bases between. The CDR3 is made up of 13 amino acids. CDR3 nucleotide sequence: TGTGCCAGCAGCTTAGTTCCACTGGGGGGAGCTTTCTTT. Translation: CASSLVPLGGAFF.

This clone was seen just once. The chain carries TRBV30 and TRBJ2-3, with D possibly matching TRBD2 (5 bases). V lost 0 bases and J lost 0, with 7 bases in between. Germline V lookup: CDR1 GTSNPN, CDR2 SVGIG (reference sequence). The CDR3 extends over 14 amino acids. CDR3 coding DNA: TGTGCCTGGAGTGTAGCGGCTAGCACAGATACGCAGTATTTT. It encodes CAWSVAASTDTQYF.

The chain has TRBV7-8 and TRBJ2-5, with D perhaps matching TRBD1 (6 bases). The V end lost 1 base, the J end lost 2 bases, and 14 bases lay between the germline ends. The CDR3 spans 16 residues. In germline, CDR1 is SGHVS, CDR2 FQNEAQ. The CDR3 DNA is TGTGCCAGCAGCTTAGGTACAGGGCCGCGTCAAGAGACCCAGTACTTC. Translated: CASSLGTGPRQETQYF.